This TCR beta chain came from a study of blood T cell repertoires in COVID-19. Looking at the study overall: Nucleic acid was either cDNA or gDNA, and it came from T cells, B-cell-depleted T cells, or PBMCs.

In its sample, this clone was seen a few times. TCRdb keeps only in-frame clones here, not all; method: immunoSEQ multiplex PCR. The sample lists 250,000 or so clones, roughly 86% seen once, with around 0.8% in the top ten. Germline CDR1 reads LNHDA; CDR2 reads SQIVND (reference sequence). Trimming took off 4 bases at V and 2 bases at J, with 12 bases between the two ends. This CDR3 is 15 amino acids long. The sequencing input was peripheral blood. The J gene is TRBJ2-1, the V gene TRBV19, with unresolved D. The source of this sequence is a woman aged 25 to 39 with acute or convalescent COVID-19. CDR3 amino acids: CASSTGKSPYNEQFF. The CDR3 region has the DNA TGTGCCAGTAGTACAGGAAAAAGCCCCTACAATGAGCAGTTCTTC.